Shown below are 9 T cell receptor beta chains from a single sample sequenced in a study of blood T cell repertoires in COVID-19. Sequenced by immunoSEQ multiplex PCR; TCRdb stores in-frame clones only, minus some. The profile shows hundreds of thousands of clones, approximately 85% of them singletons. Material: peripheral blood. The receptors shown here come from a man in his fifties with active or convalescent COVID-19.

This chain joins TRBV15 and TRBJ1-5, with 7 bases identical to TRBD1. There are 14 residues in the CDR3. The junction had 9 bases not matched to a gene; V was cut back by 9 bases and J by 4 bases. Germline CDR1 reads LNHNV; CDR2 reads YYDKDF (reference sequence). The CDR3 bases are TGTGCCACTAGGCTGACAGGGCCTAATCAGCCCCAGCATTTT. Protein product: CATRLTGPNQPQHF.

The gene calls are TRBV10-3 and TRBJ1-2; weak D call: TRBD1 (6 bases). Trimming took off 6 bases at V and 2 bases at J, with 10 bases between the two ends. Germline values: CDR1 ENHRY, CDR2 SYGVKD. This CDR3 region has 13 residues. The CDR3 here is CAISTGTNYGYTF. CDR3 in DNA: TGTGCCATCAGCACCGGGACAAACTATGGCTACACCTTC.

CDR3 sequence (DNA): TGTGCCAGCAGCTCCAGACAAGAGGGCACTGAAGCTTTCTTT. It is translated as CASSSRQEGTEAFF. The chain recombines TRBV7-9 with TRBJ1-1; D is ambiguous. The V and J ends lost 4 bases and 4 bases respectively, with 13 bases between them. The CDR3 sequence is 14 residues long. Per germline, CDR1 SEHNR and CDR2 FQNEAQ (reference sequence).

The chain has TRBV6-2 or TRBV6-3 and TRBJ2-5; 9 bases align to TRBD1. The CDR3 runs 15 residues. Germline CDR1 is MNHEY and CDR2 is SVGEGT. V shed 6 bases, J shed 2 bases, and the junction held 7 bases outside the gene matches. The CDR3 protein is CASSARDRAQETQYF. For the CDR3, the DNA is TGTGCCAGCAGCGCTAGGGACAGGGCTCAAGAGACCCAGTACTTC.

This clone was seen only a few times. The chain is built from TRBV2 and TRBJ1-2, with 9 bases lining up with TRBD1. With V trimmed by 5 bases and J by 8 bases, 15 bases remained unmatched. In germline, CDR1 is SNHLY, CDR2 FYNNEI. The CDR3 sequence is 16 residues long. CDR3 DNA sequence: TGTGCCAGCAGTAGACAGGGGGGCACCCAATCGCGCGGCTACACCTTC. Residues: CASSRQGGTQSRGYTF.

The chain has TRBV5-1 and TRBJ2-1; 12 bases match TRBD1. The V and J ends lost 4 bases and 6 bases, in that order; junction bases with no gene match: 2. The CDR3 consists of 14 residues. The germline gives CDR1 SGHRS, CDR2 YFSETQ. The CDR3 region has the DNA TGCGCCAGCAGCCTGGGACAGGGGGCCAATGAGCAGTTCTTC. It specifies CASSLGQGANEQFF.

V and J are TRBV19 and TRBJ2-1; D is perhaps TRBD1 (6 bases). This CDR3 spans 14 amino acids. From germline, CDR1 is LNHDA and CDR2 SQIVND (reference sequence). V was shortened by 3 bases and J by 10 bases, with 16 bases between the two germline ends. As DNA, the CDR3 is TGTGCCAGTAGTATCATGGTGGGGGCTGGGGAGCAGTTCTTC. It is translated as CASSIMVGAGEQFF.

The CDR3, as DNA: TGTGCCAGCAGCGTCGAAGCAGGCTACGAGCAGTACTTC. Translation gives CASSVEAGYEQYF. The genes are TRBV9 and TRBJ2-7; D call uncertain. The V end lost 2 bases, the J end lost 3 bases, and 9 bases lay between the germline ends. The CDR3 sequence is 13 residues long. The germline V gene has CDR1 SGDLS and CDR2 YYNGEE.

The chain couples TRBV29-1 to TRBJ2-3; 9 positions agree with TRBD2. In germline, CDR1 is SQVTM, CDR2 ANQGSEA. This CDR3 has 15 residues. Trimming cost V 6 bases and J 2 bases; bases outside gene matches: 9. CDR3 region: CSVIEGTSSTDTQYF. CDR3 nucleotides: TGCAGCGTCATCGAGGGGACTAGCTCCACAGATACGCAGTATTTT.